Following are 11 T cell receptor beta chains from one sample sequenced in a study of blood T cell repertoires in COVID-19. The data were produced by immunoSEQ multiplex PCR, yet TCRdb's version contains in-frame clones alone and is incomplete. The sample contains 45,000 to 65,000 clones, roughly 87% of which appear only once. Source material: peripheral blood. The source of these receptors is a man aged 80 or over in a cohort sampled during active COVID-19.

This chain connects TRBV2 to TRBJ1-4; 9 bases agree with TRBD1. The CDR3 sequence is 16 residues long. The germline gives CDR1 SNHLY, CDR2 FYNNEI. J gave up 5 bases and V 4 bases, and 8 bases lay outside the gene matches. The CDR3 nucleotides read TGTGCCAGCAGTGGCCGGGACAGGGATACCAATGAAAAACTGTTTTTT. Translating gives CASSGRDRDTNEKLFF.

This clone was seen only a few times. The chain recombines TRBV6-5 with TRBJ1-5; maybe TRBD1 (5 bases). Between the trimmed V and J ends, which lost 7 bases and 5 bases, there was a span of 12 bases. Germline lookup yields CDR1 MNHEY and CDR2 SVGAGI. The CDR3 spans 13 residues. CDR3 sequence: CASTEDSYQPQHF. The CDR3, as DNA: TGTGCCAGCACCGAAGACAGTTATCAGCCCCAGCATTTT.

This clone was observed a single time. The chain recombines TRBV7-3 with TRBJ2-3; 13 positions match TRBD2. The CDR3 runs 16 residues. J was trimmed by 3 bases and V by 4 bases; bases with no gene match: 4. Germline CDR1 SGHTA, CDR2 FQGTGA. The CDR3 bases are TGTGCCAGCAGCTCACGACTAGCGGGGGGTACAGATACGCAGTATTTT. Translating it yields CASSSRLAGGTDTQYF.

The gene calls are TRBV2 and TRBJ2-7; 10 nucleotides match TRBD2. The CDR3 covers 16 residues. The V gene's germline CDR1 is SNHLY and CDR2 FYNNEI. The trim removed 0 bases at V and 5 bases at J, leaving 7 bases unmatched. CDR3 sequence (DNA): TGTGCCAGCAGTGAAGCACGGAGCGGGGGGGCCCACGAGCAGTACTTC. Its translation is CASSEARSGGAHEQYF.

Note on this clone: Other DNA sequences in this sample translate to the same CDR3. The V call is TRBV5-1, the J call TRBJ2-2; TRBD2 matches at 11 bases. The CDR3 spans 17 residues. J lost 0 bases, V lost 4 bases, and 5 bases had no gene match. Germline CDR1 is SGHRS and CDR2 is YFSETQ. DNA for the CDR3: TGCGCCAGCAGCCCTCTAGCGGGGGGCTCGAACACCGGGGAGCTGTTTTTT. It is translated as CASSPLAGGSNTGELFF.

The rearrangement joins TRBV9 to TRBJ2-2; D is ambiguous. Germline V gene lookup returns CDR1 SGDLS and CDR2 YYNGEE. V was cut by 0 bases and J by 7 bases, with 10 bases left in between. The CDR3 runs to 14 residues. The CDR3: CASSVGQSLGELFF. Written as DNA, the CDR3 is TGTGCCAGCAGCGTAGGACAAAGCCTCGGGGAGCTGTTTTTT.

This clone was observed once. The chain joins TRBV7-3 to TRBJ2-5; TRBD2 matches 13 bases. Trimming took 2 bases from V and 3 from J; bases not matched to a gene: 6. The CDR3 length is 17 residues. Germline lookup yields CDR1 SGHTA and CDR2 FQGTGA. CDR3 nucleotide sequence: TGTGCCAGCAGCTTAGCCGGACTAGCGGGAGTCGAAGAGACCCAGTACTTC. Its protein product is CASSLAGLAGVEETQYF.

The CDR3 DNA reads as TGCGCCAGCAGCGCCCCTCGAAGGGACAGCGGAGGCTACACCTTC. It is translated as CASSAPRRDSGGYTF. This chain uses TRBV5-1 with TRBJ1-2; 7 nucleotides match TRBD1. Germline CDR1 reads SGHRS; CDR2 reads YFSETQ. The CDR3 has 15 amino acids. Trimming at V came to 4 bases and at J to 8 bases, leaving 14 bases not matched to a gene.

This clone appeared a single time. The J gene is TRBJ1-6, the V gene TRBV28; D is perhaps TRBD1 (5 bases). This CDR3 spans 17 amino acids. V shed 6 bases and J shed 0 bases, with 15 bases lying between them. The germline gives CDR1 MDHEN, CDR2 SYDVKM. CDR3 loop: CASSPNRLSSYNSPLHF. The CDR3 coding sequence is TGTGCCAGCAGCCCTAACAGGCTGAGCTCCTATAATTCACCCCTCCACTTT.

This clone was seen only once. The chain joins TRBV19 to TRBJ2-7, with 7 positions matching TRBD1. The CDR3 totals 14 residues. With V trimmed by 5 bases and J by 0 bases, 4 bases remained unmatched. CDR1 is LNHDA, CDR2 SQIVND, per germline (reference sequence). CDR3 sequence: CASSYRDSSYEQYF. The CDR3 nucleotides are TGTGCCAGTAGTTACCGGGACAGCTCCTACGAGCAGTACTTC. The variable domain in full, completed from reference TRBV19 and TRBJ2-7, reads DGGITQSPKYLFRKEGQNVTLSCEQNLNHDAMYWYRQDPGQGLRLIYYSQIVNDFQKGDIAEGYSVSREKKESFPLTVTSAQKNPTAFYLCASSYRDSSYEQYFGPGTRLTVT.

The CDR3 loop is CASSVGGQEGTGELFF. CDR3 nucleotide sequence: TGTGCCAGCAGCGTAGGGGGACAGGAAGGCACCGGGGAGCTGTTTTTT. The rearrangement links TRBV9 to TRBJ2-2; 8 bases are shared with TRBD1. Germline values: CDR1 SGDLS, CDR2 YYNGEE. The CDR3 length is 16 residues. J was trimmed by 4 bases and V by 0 bases; bases with no gene match: 5. Filled out from reference TRBV9 and TRBJ2-2, the complete variable domain reads DSGVTQTPKHLITATGQRVTLRCSPRSGDLSVYWYQQSLDQGLQFLIQYYNGEERAKGNILERFSAQQFPDLHSELNLSSLELGDSALYFCASSVGGQEGTGELFFGEGSRLTVL.